This T cell receptor (beta chain) was sequenced for a study of blood T cells in healthy people across ages. It was with a sample-barcoded 5' primer and a J-beta primer mix that a second PCR of roughly 7 to 12 cycles was run. Every cDNA molecule bore a tag from a template-switch adaptor containing 12 random nucleotides. TCRdb re-analysed the 5' RACE reads in MiXCR, keeping a single row per CDR3 protein. The data show about 1.5 million distinct CDR3 sequences, about 40% seen once. Roughly 10 milliliters of peripheral blood were drawn from each donor. A minimum of 5 micrograms of total RNA was extracted per sample. The sample was blood. The TCR originated in a woman aged 18-30 years in good health.

The CDR3 spells CSARTGGWRLGGDEQFF. The CDR3 DNA is TGCAGTGCTAGAACGGGAGGGTGGCGGTTGGGGGGCGATGAGCAGTTCTTC. The chain couples TRBV20-1 to TRBJ2-1, with TRBD2 identical over 8 bases. There are 17 residues in the CDR3. Germline lookup yields CDR1 DFQATT and CDR2 SNEGSKA (reference sequence). Trimming at V came to 2 bases and at J to 8 bases, leaving 17 bases not matched to a gene.